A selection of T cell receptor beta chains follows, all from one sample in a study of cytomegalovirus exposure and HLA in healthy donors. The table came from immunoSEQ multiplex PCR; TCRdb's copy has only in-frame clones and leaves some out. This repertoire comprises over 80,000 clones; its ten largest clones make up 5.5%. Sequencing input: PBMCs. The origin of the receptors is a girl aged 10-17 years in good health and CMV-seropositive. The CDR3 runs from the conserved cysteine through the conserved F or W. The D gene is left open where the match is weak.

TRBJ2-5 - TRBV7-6 CASSLAPVQETQYF TGTGCCAGCAGCTTAGCCCCGGTCCAAGAGACCCAGTACTTC
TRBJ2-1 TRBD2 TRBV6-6 CASSYAGGPANEQFF TGTGCCAGCAGTTACGCGGGGGGGCCGGCAAATGAGCAGTTCTTC
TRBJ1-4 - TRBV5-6 CASNLQGQPVTNEKLFF TGTGCCAGCAACCTACAGGGCCAACCTGTGACTAATGAAAAACTGTTTTTT
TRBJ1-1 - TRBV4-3 CASSQDLEDTEAFF TGCGCCAGCAGCCAAGACCTGGAGGACACTGAAGCTTTCTTT
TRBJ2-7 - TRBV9 CASSPGDSSYEQYF TGTGCCAGCAGCCCGGGGGACAGCTCCTACGAGCAGTACTTC
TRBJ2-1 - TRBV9 CASSVDSGSYNEQFF TGTGCCAGCAGCGTAGACTCTGGCTCCTACAATGAGCAGTTCTTC
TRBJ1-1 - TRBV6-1 CASSEGPGVDTEDFF TGTGCCAGCAGTGAGGGCCCGGGGGTAGACACTGAAGATTTCTTT
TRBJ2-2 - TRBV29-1 CSVAGQGTGELFF TGCAGCGTCGCGGGGCAGGGCACCGGGGAGCTGTTTTTT
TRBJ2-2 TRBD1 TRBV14 CASRPTGGNTGELFF TGTGCCAGCAGACCCACAGGGGGCAACACCGGGGAGCTGTTTTTT
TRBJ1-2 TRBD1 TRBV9 CASSTGQGLPRYTF TGTGCCAGCAGCACAGGACAGGGACTCCCCCGCTACACCTTC
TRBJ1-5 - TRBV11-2 CASSLDRDTNQPQHF TGTGCCAGCAGCTTAGATCGGGACACCAATCAGCCCCAGCATTTT
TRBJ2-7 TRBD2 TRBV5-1 CASSLETGGAYEQYF TGCGCCAGCAGCCTTGAGACGGGGGGAGCCTACGAGCAGTACTTC
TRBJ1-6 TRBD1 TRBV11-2 CASSLVAQGNSPLHF TGTGCCAGCAGCTTAGTGGCACAGGGGAATTCACCCCTCCACTTT
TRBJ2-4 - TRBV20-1 CSAETKNIQYF TGCAGTGCGGAGACCAAAAACATTCAGTACTTC
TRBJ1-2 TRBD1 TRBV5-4 CASSLGLDRGSYGYTF TGTGCCAGCAGCTTGGGGTTAGACAGGGGATCTTATGGCTACACCTTC
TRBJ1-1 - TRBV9 CASSSGGGEAFF TGTGCCAGCAGCTCGGGAGGGGGGGAAGCTTTCTTT
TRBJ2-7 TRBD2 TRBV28 CASSPTSGGILYEQYF TGTGCCAGCAGCCCTACTAGCGGGGGGATCCTCTACGAGCAGTACTTC
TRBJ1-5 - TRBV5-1 CASSLAGIGSQPQHF TGCGCCAGCAGCTTGGCGGGGATTGGAAGTCAGCCCCAGCATTTT
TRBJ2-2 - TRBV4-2 CASSPYSGGELFF TGTGCCAGCAGCCCGTACTCGGGCGGGGAGCTGTTTTTT
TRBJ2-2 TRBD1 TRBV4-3 CASSPDRGETNTGELFF TGCGCCAGCAGCCCTGACAGGGGGGAAACGAACACCGGGGAGCTGTTTTTT
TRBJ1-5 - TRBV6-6 CASSYSPGYSNQPQHF TGTGCCAGCAGTTACTCACCAGGCTATAGCAATCAGCCCCAGCATTTT
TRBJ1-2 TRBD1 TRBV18 CASSKTGDRGYTF TGTGCCAGCTCAAAGACAGGGGATCGCGGCTACACCTTC
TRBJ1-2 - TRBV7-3 CASSPGEGGYTF TGTGCCAGCAGCCCCGGTGAGGGTGGCTACACCTTC
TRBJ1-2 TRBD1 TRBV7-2 CASSQSTGTNYGYTF TGTGCCAGCAGCCAGTCGACAGGGACTAACTATGGCTACACCTTC
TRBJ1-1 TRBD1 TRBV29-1 CSVVRGRSGEGTEAFF TGCAGCGTTGTAAGGGGGCGCAGCGGCGAGGGCACTGAAGCTTTCTTT
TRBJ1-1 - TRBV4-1 CASSQEPVGVGGAFF TGCGCCAGCAGCCAAGAGCCTGTTGGCGTCGGGGGAGCTTTCTTT
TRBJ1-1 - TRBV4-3 CASSQGPEGTEAFF TGCGCCAGCAGCCAAGGACCGGAGGGCACTGAAGCTTTCTTT
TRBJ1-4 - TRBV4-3 CASSQGTGGEKLFF TGCGCCAGCAGCCAAGGAACGGGAGGTGAAAAACTGTTTTTT
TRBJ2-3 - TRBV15 CATSRVGGTDTQYF TGTGCCACCAGCAGAGTAGGGGGAACAGATACGCAGTATTTT
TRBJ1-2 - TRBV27 CASSFGARDYGYTF TGTGCCAGCAGTTTCGGGGCGCGGGATTATGGCTACACCTTC
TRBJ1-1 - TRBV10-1 CASSESMDSLGNTEAFF TGCGCCAGCAGTGAGTCGATGGACAGCCTAGGGAACACTGAAGCTTTCTTT
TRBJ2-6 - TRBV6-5 CASSPGGANVLTF TGTGCCAGCAGTCCCGGGGGGGCCAACGTCCTGACTTTC
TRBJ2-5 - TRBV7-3 CASSLSTAIQETQYF TGTGCCAGCAGCTTATCCACAGCAATACAAGAGACCCAGTACTTC
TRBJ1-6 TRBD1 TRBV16 CASSPGTGPLSPLHF TGTGCCAGCAGCCCCGGGACAGGGCCACTTTCACCCCTCCACTTT
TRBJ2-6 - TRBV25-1 CASMASVRGSSGANVLTF TGTGCCAGCATGGCTAGCGTAAGGGGAAGCTCTGGGGCCAACGTCCTGACTTTC
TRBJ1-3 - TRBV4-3 CASSQGESPGNTIYF TGCGCCAGCAGCCAAGGAGAGTCCCCTGGAAACACCATATATTTT
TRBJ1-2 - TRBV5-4 CASKVVGEGDGYTF TGTGCCAGCAAGGTTGTTGGCGAGGGCGACGGCTACACCTTC
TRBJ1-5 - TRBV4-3 CASSQEGAGQPQHF TGCGCCAGCAGCCAAGAGGGGGCCGGACAGCCCCAGCATTTT
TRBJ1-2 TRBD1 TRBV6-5 CASRPGQAYGYTF TGTGCCAGCAGACCCGGACAGGCCTATGGCTACACCTTC
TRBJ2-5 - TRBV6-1 CASRAQGVETETQYF TGTGCCAGCAGAGCCCAAGGGGTGGAAACGGAGACCCAGTACTTC
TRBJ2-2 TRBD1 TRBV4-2 CASSPQEQGATGELFF TGTGCCAGCAGCCCGCAGGAACAGGGGGCCACCGGGGAGCTGTTTTTT
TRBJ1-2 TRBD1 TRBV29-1 CSVEEDRGWGYTF TGCAGCGTTGAAGAAGACAGGGGGTGGGGCTACACCTTC
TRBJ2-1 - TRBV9 CASSVGLNEQFF TGTGCCAGCAGCGTAGGGCTCAATGAGCAGTTCTTC
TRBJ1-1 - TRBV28 CASSLVSGVFSTFF TGTGCCAGCAGTTTAGTCTCCGGGGTGTTTTCGACTTTCTTT
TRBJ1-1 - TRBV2 CASSRKAKAFF TGTGCCAGCAGCAGGAAAGCAAAAGCTTTCTTT
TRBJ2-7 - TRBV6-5 CASSYSTGAYEQYF TGTGCCAGCAGTTATTCAACAGGAGCCTACGAGCAGTACTTC
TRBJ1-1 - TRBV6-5 CASSYSSRQPGIAFF TGTGCCAGCAGTTACTCGTCTAGGCAGCCGGGTATCGCTTTCTTT
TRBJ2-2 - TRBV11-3 CASSSGTGELFF TGTGCCAGCAGCTCAGGCACCGGGGAGCTGTTTTTT
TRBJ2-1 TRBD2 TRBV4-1 CASSQFTFSGGTDNEQFF TGCGCCAGCAGCCAATTCACCTTTAGCGGGGGGACCGACAATGAGCAGTTCTTC
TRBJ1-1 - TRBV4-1 CASSQEDGGTMNTEAFF TGCGCCAGCAGCCAAGAGGACGGAGGGACGATGAACACTGAAGCTTTCTTT
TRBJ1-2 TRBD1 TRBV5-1 CASSLGQDRANYGYTF TGCGCCAGCAGCTTGGGTCAGGACAGGGCAAACTATGGCTACACCTTC
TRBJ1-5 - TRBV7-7 CASSQPRDKKNQPQHF TGTGCCAGCAGCCAACCACGGGACAAAAAAAATCAGCCCCAGCATTTT